Listed here are 25 T cell receptor beta chains from one sample, sequenced in a study of cytomegalovirus exposure and HLA in healthy donors. The PCR employed 60 Vbeta primers together with 13 Jbeta primers. Sequencing used immunoSEQ multiplex PCR; TCRdb keeps in-frame clones, though not all of them. This sample's table reports under 250,000 clones. The material sequenced was PBMCs. The source is a girl aged 2 to 10 in good health and CMV-seropositive.

The chain joins TRBV5-8 to TRBJ2-1, with 10 bases lining up with TRBD1. CDR1 and CDR2 (germline): SGHTS, YDEGEE. The CDR3 extends over 16 amino acids. V trimming: 0 bases; J trimming: 6 bases; junction bases outside the gene matches: 6. The CDR3 spells CASSLEDRGFSNEQFF. The CDR3 DNA reads TGTGCCAGCAGCTTGGAGGACAGGGGGTTTTCCAATGAGCAGTTCTTC.

The chain is built from TRBV5-1 and TRBJ2-7; 9 bases are a match to TRBD2. This CDR3 spans 13 amino acids. Germline loops: CDR1 SGHRS, CDR2 YFSETQ. With V trimmed by 7 bases and J by 5 bases, 7 bases remained unmatched. The CDR3 protein is CASAPGLANEQYF. The CDR3 DNA reads TGCGCCAGCGCACCGGGACTAGCAAACGAGCAGTACTTC.

The genes are TRBV11-1 and TRBJ2-5; 10 bases line up with TRBD2. The DNA matches TRBJ2-7 better at its end, which makes the J call doubtful. Germline assignment: CDR1 SGHAT and CDR2 FQDESV (reference sequence). There are 14 residues in the CDR3. The CDR3 region has the DNA TGTGCCAGCAGGCCCTTAGCGGGAGGCTACGAGCAGTACTTC. This codes for CASRPLAGGYEQYF.

The chain couples TRBV10-3 to TRBJ2-5; D might be TRBD2 (6 bases). With the DNA end fitting TRBJ2-7 better, the J assignment may be wrong. The CDR3 runs to 11 residues. Germline V gene lookup returns CDR1 ENHRY and CDR2 SYGVKD. Here the CDR3 reads CAIGRDHEQYF. In DNA form, the CDR3 reads TGTGCCATCGGGCGGGACCACGAGCAGTACTTC.

The V and J genes are TRBV14 and TRBJ1-6; D ambiguous. Germline V gene sequence: CDR1 SGHDN, CDR2 FVKESK. V lost 0 bases and J 10 bases, leaving 13 bases between the germline ends. CDR3 size: 15 residues. DNA for the CDR3: TGTGCCAGCAGCCAAGAGGTCCCGACTGGGTCACCCCTCCACTTT. This translates into CASSQEVPTGSPLHF.

The chain is built from TRBV5-6 and TRBJ2-7, with D perhaps matching TRBD1 (6 bases). V was pared by 6 bases and J by 0 bases, with 10 bases between. The CDR3 totals 13 residues. Germline V gene lookup returns CDR1 SGHDT and CDR2 YYEEEE. DNA of the CDR3: TGTGCCAGCACCCCCAGGGGCTCCTACGAGCAGTACTTC. This translates into CASTPRGSYEQYF.

The chain has TRBV5-5 and TRBJ2-7; TRBD1 agrees at 10 bases. CDR1 is SGHKS and CDR2 is YYEKEE in the germline V gene (reference sequence). The CDR3 totals 14 residues. V lost 5 bases, J lost 2 bases, and 4 bases stayed unmatched. CDR3 bases: TGTGCCAGCAGACTGACAGGGGGCCCCTACGAGCAGTACTTC. The encoded protein is CASRLTGGPYEQYF. The full variable domain, in which reference TRBV5-5 and TRBJ2-7 provide the parts outside the CDR3, is DAGVTQSPTHLIKTRGQQVTLRCSPISGHKSVSWYQQVLGQGPQFIFQYYEKEERGRGNFPDRFSARQFPNYSSELNVNALLLGDSALYLCASRLTGGPYEQYFGPGTRLTVT.

The V gene is TRBV4-1, the J gene TRBJ2-7; perhaps TRBD2 as D (6 bases). The CDR3 loop spans 15 amino acids. Trimming pared 4 bases from V and 3 bases from J, leaving 16 bases between. The V gene's germline CDR1 is MGHRA and CDR2 YSYEKL. As DNA, the CDR3 is TGCGCCAGCAGCCCGACTAGTGGGGAGGTCTACGAGCAGTACTTC. It codes for CASSPTSGEVYEQYF.

The gene calls are TRBV6-5 and TRBJ1-5; D unclear. The germline CDR1 and CDR2 sequences are MNHEY and SVGAGI. V was shortened by 5 bases and J by 7 bases, with 15 bases between the two germline ends. The CDR3 is 14 residues long. CDR3 protein: CASSPGGASQPQHF. Here the CDR3 DNA reads TGTGCCAGCAGTCCTGGCGGAGCCAGCCAGCCCCAGCATTTT.

Notes on this clone: The conserved phenylalanine or tryptophan is not found at the CDR3 terminus, so this likely reflects a read error. The rearrangement links TRBV5-1 to TRBJ2-2, with TRBD2 matching 10 bases. CDR1 SGHRS and CDR2 YFSETQ come from the germline V gene. V shed 0 bases, J shed 7 bases, and the junction held 9 bases outside the gene matches. The CDR3 sequence is 17 residues long. The CDR3 spells CASSLEVAGGLVGELFS. The CDR3 DNA follows: TGCGCCAGCAGCTTGGAGGTAGCGGGAGGCCTGGTCGGGGAGCTGTTTTCT.

The chain employs TRBV5-4 and TRBJ1-6; D not certain. Germline lookup yields CDR1 SGHNT and CDR2 YYREEE (reference sequence). The CDR3 sequence is 15 residues long. V was shortened by 4 bases and J by 4 bases, with 12 bases between the two germline ends. The CDR3 is CASSPSGNYNSPLHF. In DNA form, the CDR3 reads TGTGCCAGCAGCCCTTCCGGGAATTATAATTCACCCCTCCACTTT. The full variable domain, completed using reference TRBV5-4 and TRBJ1-6, is ETGVTQSPTHLIKTRGQQVTLRCSSQSGHNTVSWYQQALGQGPQFIFQYYREEENGRGNFPPRFSGLQFPNYSSELNVNALELDDSALYLCASSPSGNYNSPLHFGNGTRLTVT.

This chain connects TRBV2 to TRBJ1-1; D is unclear. This CDR3 has 11 residues. Trimming pared 8 bases from V and 7 bases from J, leaving 11 bases between. The germline CDR1 and CDR2 sequences are SNHLY and FYNNEI. The CDR3 loop reads CASRGLGEAFF. The DNA of the CDR3 is TGTGCCAGCCGAGGTTTGGGTGAAGCTTTCTTT. Together with reference TRBV2 and TRBJ1-1, the CDR3 gives the full variable domain: EPEVTQTPSHQVTQMGQEVILRCVPISNHLYFYWYRQILGQKVEFLVSFYNNEISEKSEIFDDQFSVERPDGSNFTLKIRSTKLEDSAMYFCASRGLGEAFFGQGTRLTVV.

The V gene is TRBV19, the J gene TRBJ2-3, with D possibly being TRBD2 (6 bases). Germline CDR1 reads LNHDA; CDR2 reads SQIVND (reference sequence). The CDR3 covers 14 residues. V was clipped by 5 bases and J by 6 bases, with 15 bases between them. The CDR3 sequence: CASSASLGGDTQYF. For the CDR3, the DNA is TGTGCCAGTAGTGCTAGCCTTGGGGGGGATACGCAGTATTTT.

V usage is TRBV25-1 and J usage is TRBJ2-3; 8 nucleotides agree with TRBD2. The CDR3 runs 15 residues. Germline CDR1 MGHDK, CDR2 SYGVNS. J lost 1 base, V lost 6 bases, and 6 bases had no gene match. Here the CDR3 reads CASSDTGRGTDTQYF. The CDR3 region has the DNA TGTGCCAGCAGCGATACCGGGAGGGGCACAGATACGCAGTATTTT.

The chain links TRBV28 to TRBJ1-2; TRBD1 matches at 7 bases. CDR3 length: 16 residues. Germline CDR1 reads MDHEN; CDR2 reads SYDVKM. V shed 6 bases and J 0 bases; nucleotides not matched to a gene: 10. The CDR3 loop is CASSWTLGQPNYGYTF. Here the CDR3 DNA reads TGTGCCAGCAGCTGGACTTTGGGACAGCCTAACTATGGCTACACCTTC.

The gene calls are TRBV5-1 and TRBJ1-1; the D is unclear. With 3 bases removed from V and 1 base from J, the gap between germline ends came to 10 bases. CDR3 length: 14 amino acids. Germline V CDR1 and CDR2: SGHRS, YFSETQ. The CDR3 protein is CASSSHRENTEAFF. For the CDR3, the DNA is TGCGCCAGCAGCTCCCACCGGGAGAACACTGAAGCTTTCTTT.

The chain carries TRBV21-1 and TRBJ2-7; the listed D gene, TRBD1, was not tested against the DNA. TRBV21-1 is a documented pseudogene. The CDR3 spans 21 residues. The CDR3 loop is CASSTPEPGQGAPREICEQYF. The CDR3 DNA reads as TGTGCCAGCAGCACACCAGAGCCGGGACAGGGTGCACCTCGGGAGATTTGCGAGCAGTACTTC.

This rearrangement joins TRBV5-6 to TRBJ2-2; a possible D gene is TRBD2 (5 bases). Germline CDR1 and CDR2: SGHDT and YYEEEE. The CDR3 length is 18 residues. With 0 bases removed from V and 5 bases from J, the gap between germline ends came to 20 bases. Here the CDR3 reads CASSLAFSTTHRTGELFF. CDR3 coding DNA: TGTGCCAGCAGCTTGGCCTTTTCGACTACCCATCGGACCGGGGAGCTGTTTTTT.

V is TRBV11-2 and J is TRBJ2-2, with 12 bases matching TRBD2. From germline, CDR1 is SGHAT and CDR2 FQNNGV. V gave up 3 bases and J gave up 6 bases; unmatched junction bases: 2. The CDR3 contains 15 residues. CDR3 protein: CASSFRLAGAGELFF. The DNA for the CDR3 is TGTGCCAGCAGCTTCCGACTAGCGGGAGCCGGGGAGCTGTTTTTT.

This chain links TRBV6-5 with TRBJ1-2; D possibly corresponds to TRBD1 (6 bases). CDR1 is MNHEY, CDR2 SVGAGI, per germline. Trimming cost V 6 bases and J 3 bases, with 11 bases left between them. There are 13 residues in the CDR3. CDR3 amino acids: CASRLQGDYGYTF. The CDR3 DNA reads TGTGCCAGCAGATTACAGGGAGACTATGGCTACACCTTC.

The chain couples TRBV7-9 to TRBJ2-6; 7 bases map to TRBD1. J was trimmed by 0 bases and V by 1 base; bases with no gene match: 6. Germline V lookup: CDR1 SEHNR, CDR2 FQNEAQ (reference sequence). The CDR3 has 18 amino acids. The CDR3 DNA reads as TGTGCCAGCAGCTTAGGTGACAGGGTGAACTCTGGGGCCAACGTCCTGACTTTC. Protein sequence: CASSLGDRVNSGANVLTF.

The chain joins TRBV5-6 to TRBJ2-7; 7 bases fit TRBD1. The trim removed 0 bases at V and 2 bases at J, leaving 8 bases unmatched. In germline, CDR1 is SGHDT, CDR2 YYEEEE. CDR3 length: 16 amino acids. CDR3 in DNA: TGTGCCAGCAGCTTGGCTACAGGGGTCAGAACCTACGAGCAGTACTTC. This encodes CASSLATGVRTYEQYF.

The J gene is TRBJ1-2, the V gene TRBV7-9, with D uncertain. This CDR3 spans 18 amino acids. Germline CDR1 and CDR2: SEHNR and FQNEAQ (reference sequence). V shed 5 bases and J shed 3 bases, with 25 bases lying between them. The CDR3 loop is CASSLSLREPRRDYGYTF. The CDR3 DNA is TGTGCCAGCAGCCTTTCCCTGAGGGAACCACGGAGAGACTATGGCTACACCTTC.

This chain joins TRBV13 and TRBJ2-1; TRBD2 aligns across 8 bases. The V and J ends lost 5 bases and 8 bases, in that order; junction bases with no gene match: 5. CDR1 is PRHDT and CDR2 is FYEKMQ in the germline V gene (reference sequence). This CDR3 is 13 amino acids long. The CDR3 bases are TGTGCCAGCAGCGCCGCGGGAGGCGATGAGCAGTTCTTC. Protein product: CASSAAGGDEQFF.

J is TRBJ2-2 and V is TRBV5-1; 7 positions agree with TRBD1. There are 15 residues in the CDR3. Germline V CDR1 and CDR2: SGHRS, YFSETQ. V lost 4 bases, J lost 0 bases, and 3 bases stayed unmatched. CDR3 region: CASSGTETNTGELFF. CDR3 sequence (DNA): TGCGCCAGCAGCGGGACAGAGACGAACACCGGGGAGCTGTTTTTT.